What follows is one T cell receptor (beta chain) and its context. Its antigen is currently unknown. Sequence at one end of the junction differs from germline and may be a read error. The data stem from a study of cytomegalovirus exposure and HLA in healthy donors. The PCR used 60 Vbeta and 13 Jbeta primers. Profiled with immunoSEQ multiplex PCR; TCRdb holds only in-frame clones, not every one. This sample has approximately 130,000 clones, with approximately 85% found just once. This CDR3 is 15 amino acids long. Germline CDR1 and CDR2: KGHSH and LQKENI. General observations from the study: There were some V segments, including TRBV6-2 and TRBV6-3, excluded as indistinguishable. Immune exposure was documented only through CMV serostatus. At a 0.05 false discovery rate, a later analysis found approximately 17,000 TCR beta sequences to be associated with HLA alleles. An analysis that came later showed most CMV-associated TCR beta chains appearing HLA-restricted.

Sequenced: PBMCs. The V gene is TRBV18, the J gene TRBJ1-4; a possible D gene is TRBD1 (5 bases). The TCR was taken from a woman in her 30s in good health and CMV-seropositive. CDR3 in DNA: TGTGCCAGCTCATCACCCAACCGACAGAATGAAAAACTGTTTTTT. Protein product: CASSSPNRQNEKLFF.